This T cell receptor (beta chain) originates from a study of shared clonotypes between healthy human individuals. The table came from immunoSEQ multiplex PCR; TCRdb's copy has only in-frame clones and leaves some out. This sample has more than 1.2 million clones, with approximately 98.5% found just once. Turning to this clone: As yet, its antigen is unknown.

This CDR3 contains 15 residues. CDR1 SGDLS and CDR2 YYNGEE come from the germline V gene. The V end lost 4 bases, the J end lost 0 bases, and 11 bases lay between the germline ends. Study conclusions and caveats: At large depth, rarefaction still showed sorted-subset sequencing to be incomplete.

The genes are TRBV9 and TRBJ1-3; D is ambiguous. The sequencing input was naive CD4+ T cells sorted from blood. Subset here: CD45RA+ positively selected. This TCR came from a man aged 25-45 years in good health. CDR3 in DNA: TGTGCCAGCAGCCGTGATTGGGTCTCTGGAAACACCATATATTTT. This codes for CASSRDWVSGNTIYF.